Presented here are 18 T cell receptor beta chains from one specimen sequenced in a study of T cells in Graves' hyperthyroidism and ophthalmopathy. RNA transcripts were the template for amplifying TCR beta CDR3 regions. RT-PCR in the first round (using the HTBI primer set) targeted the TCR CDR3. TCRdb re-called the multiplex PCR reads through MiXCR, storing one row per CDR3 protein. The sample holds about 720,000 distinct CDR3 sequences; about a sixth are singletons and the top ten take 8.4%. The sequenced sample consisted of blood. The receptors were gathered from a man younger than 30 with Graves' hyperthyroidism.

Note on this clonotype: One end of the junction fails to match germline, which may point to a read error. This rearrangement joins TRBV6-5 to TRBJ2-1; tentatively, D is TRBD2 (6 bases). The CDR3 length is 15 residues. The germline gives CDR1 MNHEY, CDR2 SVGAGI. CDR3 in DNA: TGTGCCAGCAGTTCGTACGGGAGTGGCTACAGTGAGCAGTTCTTC. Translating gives CASSSYGSGYSEQFF.

The CDR3 protein is CSAAGERTSGGVEQFF. The CDR3 DNA is TGCAGTGCGGCGGGAGAGCGGACTAGCGGGGGGGTTGAGCAGTTCTTC. The rearrangement joins TRBV20-1 to TRBJ2-1; 15 nucleotides match TRBD2. V dropped 6 bases and J dropped 9; count of bases not matched to a gene: 12. Germline V CDR1 and CDR2: DFQATT, SNEGSKA (reference sequence). The CDR3 has 16 residues.

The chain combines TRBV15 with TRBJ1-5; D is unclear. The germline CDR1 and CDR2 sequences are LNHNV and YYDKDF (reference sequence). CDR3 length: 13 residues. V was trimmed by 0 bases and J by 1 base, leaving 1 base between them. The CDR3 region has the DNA TGTGCCACCAGCAGAGAAAGCAATCAGCCCCAGCATTTT. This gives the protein CATSRESNQPQHF.

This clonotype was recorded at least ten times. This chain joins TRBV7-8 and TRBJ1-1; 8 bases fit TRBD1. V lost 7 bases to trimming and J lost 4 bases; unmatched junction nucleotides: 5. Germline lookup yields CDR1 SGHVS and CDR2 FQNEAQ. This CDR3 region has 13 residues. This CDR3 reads CASTGQGGTEAFF. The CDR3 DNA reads TGTGCCAGCACCGGACAGGGCGGCACTGAAGCTTTCTTT.

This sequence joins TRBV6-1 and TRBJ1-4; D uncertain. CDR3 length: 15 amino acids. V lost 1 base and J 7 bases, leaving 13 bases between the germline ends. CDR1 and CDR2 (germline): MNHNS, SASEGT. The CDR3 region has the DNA TGTGCCAGCAGTGAAGTGCCAGAGAATACTGAAAAACTGTTTTTT. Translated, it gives CASSEVPENTEKLFF.

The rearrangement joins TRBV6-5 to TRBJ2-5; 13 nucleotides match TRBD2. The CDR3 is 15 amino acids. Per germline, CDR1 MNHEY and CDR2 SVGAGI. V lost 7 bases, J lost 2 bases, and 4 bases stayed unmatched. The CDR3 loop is CASTSGLAGQETQYF. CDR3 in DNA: TGTGCCAGCACTTCGGGACTAGCGGGACAAGAGACCCAGTACTTC.

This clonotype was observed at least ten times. The CDR3 loop reads CASSTRYLIAGLTDTQYF. DNA of the CDR3: TGTGCCAGCAGTACACGTTACCTCATAGCGGGACTAACAGATACGCAGTATTTT. The V gene is TRBV28, the J gene TRBJ2-3, with 8 bases matching TRBD2. Germline V CDR1 and CDR2: MDHEN, SYDVKM. The CDR3 spans 18 residues. With 5 bases clipped from V and 3 bases from J, the junction kept 16 bases outside the gene matches.

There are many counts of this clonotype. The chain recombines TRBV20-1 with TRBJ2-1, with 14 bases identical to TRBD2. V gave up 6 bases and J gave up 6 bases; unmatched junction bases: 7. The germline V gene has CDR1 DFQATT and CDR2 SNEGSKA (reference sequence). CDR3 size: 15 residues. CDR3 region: CSAQGLAGDINEQFF. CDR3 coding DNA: TGCAGTGCCCAGGGACTAGCGGGAGACATCAATGAGCAGTTCTTC.

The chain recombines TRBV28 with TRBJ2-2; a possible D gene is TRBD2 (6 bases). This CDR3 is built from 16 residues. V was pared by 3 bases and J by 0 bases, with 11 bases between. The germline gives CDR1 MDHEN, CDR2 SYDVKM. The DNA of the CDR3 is TGTGCCAGCAGTTTGGGGGGAGGCCCGAACACCGGGGAGCTGTTTTTT. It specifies CASSLGGGPNTGELFF.

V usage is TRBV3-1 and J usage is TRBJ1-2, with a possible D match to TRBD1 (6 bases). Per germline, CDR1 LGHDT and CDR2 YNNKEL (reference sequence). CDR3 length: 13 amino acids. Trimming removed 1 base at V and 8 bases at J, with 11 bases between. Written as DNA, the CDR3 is TGTGCCAGCAGCCAAGGCACAGGGTTCGGCTACACCTTC. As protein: CASSQGTGFGYTF.

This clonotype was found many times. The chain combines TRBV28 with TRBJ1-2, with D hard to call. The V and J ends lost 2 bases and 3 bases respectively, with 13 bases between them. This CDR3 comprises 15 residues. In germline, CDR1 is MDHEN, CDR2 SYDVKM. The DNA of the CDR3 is TGTGCCAGCAGTTTACATGGTACTGCGGACTATGGCTACACCTTC. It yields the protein CASSLHGTADYGYTF.

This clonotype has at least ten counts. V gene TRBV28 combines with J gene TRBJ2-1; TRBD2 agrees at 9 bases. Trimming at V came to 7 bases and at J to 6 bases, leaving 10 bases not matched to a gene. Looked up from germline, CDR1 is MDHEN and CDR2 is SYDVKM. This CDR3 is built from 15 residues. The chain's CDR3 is CASNWGGRAFNEQFF. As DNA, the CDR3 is TGTGCCAGCAACTGGGGCGGGAGGGCGTTCAATGAGCAGTTCTTC.

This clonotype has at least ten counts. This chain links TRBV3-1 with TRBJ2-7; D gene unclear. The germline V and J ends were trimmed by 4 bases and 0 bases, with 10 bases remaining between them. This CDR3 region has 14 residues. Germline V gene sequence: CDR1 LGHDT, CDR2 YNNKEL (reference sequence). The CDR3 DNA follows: TGTGCCAGCAGCCCTGACGTGGACTCCTACGAGCAGTACTTC. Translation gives CASSPDVDSYEQYF.

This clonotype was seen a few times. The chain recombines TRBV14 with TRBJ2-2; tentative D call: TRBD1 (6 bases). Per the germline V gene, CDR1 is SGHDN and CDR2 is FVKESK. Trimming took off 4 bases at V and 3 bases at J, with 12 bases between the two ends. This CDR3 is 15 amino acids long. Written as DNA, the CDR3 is TGTGCCAGCAGCCCAACAGGGTTTGACACCGGGGAGCTGTTTTTT. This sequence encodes CASSPTGFDTGELFF.

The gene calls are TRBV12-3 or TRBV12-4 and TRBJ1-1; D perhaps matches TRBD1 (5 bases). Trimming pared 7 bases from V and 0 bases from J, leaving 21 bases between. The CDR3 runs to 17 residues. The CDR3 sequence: CASTAVTAHLMNTEAFF. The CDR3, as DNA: TGTGCCAGCACCGCCGTGACAGCCCACCTCATGAACACTGAAGCTTTCTTT.

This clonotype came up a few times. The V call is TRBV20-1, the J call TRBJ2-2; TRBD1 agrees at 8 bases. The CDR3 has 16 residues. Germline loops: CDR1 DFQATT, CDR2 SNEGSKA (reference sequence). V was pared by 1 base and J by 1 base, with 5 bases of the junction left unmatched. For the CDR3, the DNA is TGCAGTGCTAGAGGCCTCGGGACAGGGAACACCGGGGAGCTGTTTTTT. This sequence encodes CSARGLGTGNTGELFF.

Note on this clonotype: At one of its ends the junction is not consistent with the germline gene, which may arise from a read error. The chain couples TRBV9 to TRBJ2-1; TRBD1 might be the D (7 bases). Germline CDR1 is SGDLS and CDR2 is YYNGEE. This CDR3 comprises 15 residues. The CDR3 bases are TGTACCAGCAGCGTAGGGGGGCAGGGGGGCAATGAGCAGTTCTTC. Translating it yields CTSSVGGQGGNEQFF.

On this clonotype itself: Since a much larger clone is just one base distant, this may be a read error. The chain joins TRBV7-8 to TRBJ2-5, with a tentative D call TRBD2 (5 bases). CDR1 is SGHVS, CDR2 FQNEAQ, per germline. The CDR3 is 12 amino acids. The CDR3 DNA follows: TGTACCAGCAGCCTGCATCCCGGAGGCCAGTACTTC. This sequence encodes CTSSLHPGGQYF.